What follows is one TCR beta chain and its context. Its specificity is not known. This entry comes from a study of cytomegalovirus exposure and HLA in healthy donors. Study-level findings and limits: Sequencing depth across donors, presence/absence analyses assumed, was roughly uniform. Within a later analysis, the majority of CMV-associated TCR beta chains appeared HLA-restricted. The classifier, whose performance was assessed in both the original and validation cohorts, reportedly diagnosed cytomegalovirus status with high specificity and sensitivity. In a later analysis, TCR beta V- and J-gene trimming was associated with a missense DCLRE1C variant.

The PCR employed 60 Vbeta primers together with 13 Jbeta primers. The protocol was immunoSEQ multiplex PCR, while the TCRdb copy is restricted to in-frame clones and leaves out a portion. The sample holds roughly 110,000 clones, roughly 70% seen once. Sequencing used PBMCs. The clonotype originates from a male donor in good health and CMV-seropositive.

The CDR3: CAISESIGTSPYF. The CDR3 region has the DNA TGTGCCATCAGTGAGTCGATAGGGACTAGCCCCTACTTC. The V call is TRBV10-3, the J call TRBJ2-7, with TRBD2 matching 9 bases. From germline, CDR1 is ENHRY and CDR2 SYGVKD. Trimming took 0 bases from V and 13 from J; bases not matched to a gene: 7. There are 13 residues in the CDR3.